Only a few counts were recorded for the clone carrying this T cell receptor beta chain. The antigen remains undetermined. CDR3 length: 14 residues. CDR1 and CDR2 from the germline V gene are LNHDA and SQIVND (reference sequence). V gave up 1 base and J gave up 4 bases, with 8 bases separating them. These data are taken from a study of CD8+ T cells in alopecia areata. Study findings and constraints: Numerous clones, expanded in lesions, remained in scalp and blood during tofacitinib. Tofacitinib produced a significant decrease in scalp clonality and in expanded CD8+ clones among the top 100.

RNA extraction and reverse transcription yielded cDNA as sequencing template. Using immunoSEQ multiplex PCR, the repertoire was profiled, and TCRdb retains in-frame clones only, with some absent. Of 190,000 or so clones detected, roughly 61% appear once; the ten largest clones hold roughly 12%. Treatment defined: oral pan-JAK inhibitor, 5-10 mg twice daily. The chain uses TRBV19 and TRBJ1-5; TRBD1 is a possible D gene (5 bases). The receptor's source is a human donor with alopecia areata. This specimen was CD8+ T cells sorted from blood, taken at week 24, from a patient treated with tofacitinib. The CDR3 DNA is TGTGCCAGTAGTATAGTCGGGGGGAATCAGCCCCAGCATTTT. This sequence encodes CASSIVGGNQPQHF.